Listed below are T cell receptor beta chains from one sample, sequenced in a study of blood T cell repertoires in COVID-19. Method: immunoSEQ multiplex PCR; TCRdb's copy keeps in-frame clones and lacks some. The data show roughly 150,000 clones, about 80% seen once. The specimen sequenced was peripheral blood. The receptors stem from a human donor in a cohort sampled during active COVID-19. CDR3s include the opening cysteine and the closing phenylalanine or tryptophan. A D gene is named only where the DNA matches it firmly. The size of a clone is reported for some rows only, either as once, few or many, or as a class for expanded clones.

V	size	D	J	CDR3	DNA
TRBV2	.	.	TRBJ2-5	CASMFTPQETQYF	TGTGCCAGCATGTTTACACCCCAAGAGACCCAGTACTTC
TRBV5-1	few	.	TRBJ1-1	CASSYRMMNTEAFF	TGCGCCAGCAGCTACAGGATGATGAACACTGAAGCTTTCTTT
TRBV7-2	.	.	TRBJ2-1	CASSASAISIADEQFF	TGTGCCAGCAGCGCAAGCGCCATATCTATCGCAGATGAGCAGTTCTTC
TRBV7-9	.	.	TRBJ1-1	CASSLTQKNTEAFF	TGTGCCAGCAGCTTGACACAGAAGAACACTGAAGCTTTCTTT
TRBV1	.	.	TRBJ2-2	CTSSRLLPRGEGNTGELFF	TGCACCAGCAGCCGATTACTTCCCAGGGGAGAGGGGAACACCGGGGAGCTGTTTTTT
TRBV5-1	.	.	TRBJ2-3	CASSLGLARGTDTQYF	TGCGCCAGCAGCCTGGGGCTAGCGCGTGGCACAGATACGCAGTATTTT
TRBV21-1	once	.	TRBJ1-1	CASSDYSGTGPKNKAFF	TGTGCCAGCAGCGACTATTCCGGGACAGGGCCCAAGAATAAAGCTTTCTTT
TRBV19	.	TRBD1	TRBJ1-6	CASSAGQKNSPLHF	TGTGCCAGTAGCGCGGGACAGAAAAATTCACCCCTCCACTTT
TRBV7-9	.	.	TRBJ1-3	CASSYSRSGNTIYF	TGTGCCAGCAGCTACAGTCGCTCTGGAAACACCATATATTTT
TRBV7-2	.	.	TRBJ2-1	CASSLEQQPYNEQFF	TGTGCCAGCAGCTTAGAACAGCAGCCATACAATGAGCAGTTCTTC
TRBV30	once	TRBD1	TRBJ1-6	CAWDRVGQNSPLHF	TGTGCCTGGGACAGGGTAGGCCAAAATTCACCCCTCCACTTT
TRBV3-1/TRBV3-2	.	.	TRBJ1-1	CASSQVQGRSGAFF	TGTGCCAGCAGCCAAGTTCAGGGAAGAAGTGGGGCTTTCTTT
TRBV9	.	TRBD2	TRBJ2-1	CASSVGTTNEQFF	TGTGCCAGCAGCGTTGGGACTACTAATGAGCAGTTCTTC
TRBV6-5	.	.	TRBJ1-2	CASTPGLPAYGYTF	TGTGCCAGCACCCCCGGACTGCCTGCCTATGGCTACACCTTC
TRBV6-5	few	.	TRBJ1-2	CASRRAGPTYGYTF	TGTGCCAGCAGGCGGGCGGGACCGACCTATGGCTACACCTTC
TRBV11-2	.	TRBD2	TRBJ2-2	CASSLDRRLAGPGGELFF	TGTGCCAGCAGCTTAGATAGGAGACTAGCGGGGCCGGGCGGGGAGCTGTTTTTT
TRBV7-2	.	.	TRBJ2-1	CASSTTGRGSREQFF	TGTGCCAGCAGCACAACAGGGCGGGGGTCCCGTGAGCAGTTCTTC
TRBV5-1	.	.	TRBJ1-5	CASSLWGDSNQPQHF	TGCGCCAGCAGCTTGTGGGGGGATAGCAATCAGCCCCAGCATTTT
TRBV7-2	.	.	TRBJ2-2	CASSLAQGYTGELFF	TGTGCCAGCAGCTTAGCACAGGGATACACCGGGGAGCTGTTTTTT
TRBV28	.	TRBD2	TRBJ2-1	CASSRRGGREDNEQFF	TGTGCCAGCAGTCGCCGGGGCGGGAGAGAGGACAATGAGCAGTTCTTC
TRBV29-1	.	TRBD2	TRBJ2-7	CSAIGGEYYEQYF	TGCAGCGCAATTGGGGGGGAGTACTACGAGCAGTACTTC
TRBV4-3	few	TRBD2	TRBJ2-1	CASSQGLAGAYNEQFF	TGCGCCAGCAGCCAAGGATTAGCGGGAGCCTACAATGAGCAGTTCTTC
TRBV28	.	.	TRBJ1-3	CATYRQPGNTIYF	TGTGCCACCTACCGACAACCTGGAAACACCATATATTTT
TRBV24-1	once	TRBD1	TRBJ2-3	CATSDRDRAWNTQYF	TGTGCCACCAGTGATCGGGACAGGGCATGGAATACGCAGTATTTT
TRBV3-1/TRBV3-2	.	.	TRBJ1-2	CASSQAPQVYGYTF	TGTGCCAGCAGCCAAGCCCCCCAGGTCTATGGCTACACCTTC
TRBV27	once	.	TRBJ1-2	CASSLRRREGLRYGYTF	TGTGCCAGCAGTTTAAGGAGGAGGGAGGGGCTGAGGTATGGCTACACCTTC
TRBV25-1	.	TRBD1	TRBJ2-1	CASRVTGGAWNEQFF	TGTGCCAGCAGGGTAACAGGGGGCGCGTGGAATGAGCAGTTCTTC
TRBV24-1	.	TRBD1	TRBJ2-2	CATSDLDRGNGELFF	TGTGCCACCAGTGATTTGGACAGGGGCAACGGGGAGCTGTTTTTT
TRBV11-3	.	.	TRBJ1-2	CASSPREDTYGYTF	TGTGCCAGCAGCCCCCGTGAAGACACCTATGGCTACACCTTC
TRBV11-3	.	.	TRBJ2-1	CASSLEGLLRQFF	TGTGCCAGCAGCTTAGAGGGGCTTCTAAGGCAGTTCTTC
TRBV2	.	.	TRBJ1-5	CASSRETGSAEPQHF	TGTGCCAGCTCAAGGGAGACAGGCAGCGCCGAGCCCCAGCATTTT
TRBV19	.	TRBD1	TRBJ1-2	CASSIDQGVGYGYTF	TGTGCCAGTAGTATAGACCAGGGGGTCGGCTATGGCTACACCTTC
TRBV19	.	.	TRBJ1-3	CASMTDHSGNTIYF	TGTGCCAGCATGACAGACCACTCTGGAAACACCATATATTTT
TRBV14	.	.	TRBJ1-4	CASSQRLGEKLFF	TGTGCCAGCAGCCAACGACTTGGGGAAAAACTGTTTTTT
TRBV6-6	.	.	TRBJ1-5	CASSYAGGNQPQHF	TGTGCCAGCAGTTACGCAGGGGGCAATCAGCCCCAGCATTTT
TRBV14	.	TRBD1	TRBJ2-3	CASSQLGQVGSTDTQYF	TGTGCCAGCAGCCAACTCGGACAGGTGGGAAGCACAGATACGCAGTATTTT
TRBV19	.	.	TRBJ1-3	CASNPDRGNTIYF	TGTGCCAGTAACCCAGACAGAGGAAACACCATATATTTT
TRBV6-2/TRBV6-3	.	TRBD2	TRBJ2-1	CASSQDLLGLNYNEQFF	TGTGCCAGCAGTCAAGACCTATTGGGACTAAATTACAATGAGCAGTTCTTC
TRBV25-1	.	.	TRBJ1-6	CASSELGGNSPLHF	TGTGCCAGCAGTGAATTAGGAGGTAATTCACCCCTCCACTTT
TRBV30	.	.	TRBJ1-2	CAWSVPGLSSGYTF	TGTGCCTGGAGTGTACCAGGGCTCTCCTCTGGCTACACCTTC
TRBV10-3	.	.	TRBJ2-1	CAISEVPSRNEQFF	TGTGCCATCAGTGAGGTGCCTAGCCGGAATGAGCAGTTCTTC
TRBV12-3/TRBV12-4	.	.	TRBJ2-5	CASRGLDQETQYF	TGTGCCAGCAGGGGACTGGACCAAGAGACCCAGTACTTC
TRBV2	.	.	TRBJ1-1	CASHRRMNTEAFF	TGTGCCAGCCACAGGAGAATGAACACTGAAGCTTTCTTT
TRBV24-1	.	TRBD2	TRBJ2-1	CATSDPTGTRIDNEQFF	TGTGCCACCAGTGATCCGACCGGGACTAGGATTGACAATGAGCAGTTCTTC
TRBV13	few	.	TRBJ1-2	CASSLDTGPILNYGYTF	TGTGCCAGCAGCTTAGACACAGGGCCCATTTTAAACTATGGCTACACCTTC
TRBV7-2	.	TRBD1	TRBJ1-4	CASSRTGAFSWAKLFF	TGTGCCAGCAGCCGGACAGGGGCTTTCTCCTGGGCAAAACTGTTTTTT
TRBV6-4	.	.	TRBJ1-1	CASSPREGTEAFF	TGTGCCAGCAGCCCCAGGGAAGGGACTGAAGCTTTCTTT
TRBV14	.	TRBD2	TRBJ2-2	CASSQDPGLAGYTGELFF	TGTGCCAGCAGCCAAGATCCCGGACTAGCGGGGTACACCGGGGAGCTGTTTTTT
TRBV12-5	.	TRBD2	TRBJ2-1	CASGLLAGGQEQFF	TGTGCTAGTGGTTTATTGGCGGGGGGGCAAGAGCAGTTCTTC
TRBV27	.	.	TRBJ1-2	CASRPGSTENYGYTF	TGTGCCAGCAGGCCGGGATCGACGGAGAACTATGGCTACACCTTC
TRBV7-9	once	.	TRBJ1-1	CASSTPLGALTEAFF	TGTGCCAGCAGCACCCCATTGGGGGCCCTGACTGAAGCTTTCTTT
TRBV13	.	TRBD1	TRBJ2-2	CASSRQGIGELFF	TGTGCCAGCAGCCGACAGGGCATCGGGGAGCTGTTTTTT
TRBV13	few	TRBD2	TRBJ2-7	CASSTYGLAGGSYEQYF	TGTGCCAGCAGCACTTATGGACTAGCGGGGGGCAGCTACGAGCAGTACTTC
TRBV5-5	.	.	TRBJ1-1	CASSLFPGRDTEAFF	TGTGCCAGCAGCTTGTTCCCAGGGCGTGACACTGAAGCTTTCTTT
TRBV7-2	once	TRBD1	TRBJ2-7	CASSVGQGGAYEQYF	TGTGCCAGCAGCGTAGGGCAAGGGGGCGCATACGAGCAGTACTTC
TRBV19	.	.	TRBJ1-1	CASRGGAVGNTEAFF	TGTGCCAGTAGGGGGGGGGCAGTAGGAAACACTGAAGCTTTCTTT
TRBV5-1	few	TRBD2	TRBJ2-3	CASSWTSGSTDTQYF	TGCGCCAGCAGCTGGACTAGCGGGAGCACAGATACGCAGTATTTT
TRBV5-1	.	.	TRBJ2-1	CASSLLQGNNEQFF	TGCGCCAGCAGCTTGTTGCAGGGTAACAATGAGCAGTTCTTC